This T cell receptor beta chain was identified in a study of cytomegalovirus exposure and HLA in healthy donors. A multiplex PCR was run with 60 Vbeta primers and 13 Jbeta primers. The method was immunoSEQ multiplex PCR; TCRdb's version includes in-frame clones alone and lacks a portion of them. The table has approximately 160,000 clones, roughly 72% seen once; the top ten hold 1%. V was clipped by 0 bases and J by 7 bases, with 10 bases between them. This CDR3 is built from 15 residues. Germline V gives CDR1 MNHNS, CDR2 SASEGT. This clone was counted only a few times. The receptor was derived from a woman aged 40 to 55 in good health and CMV-seronegative. V and J are TRBV6-1 and TRBJ1-6; D uncertain. Specimen: PBMCs. CDR3 sequence reads: CASSEAGGRNSPLHF. The CDR3 region has the DNA TGTGCCAGCAGTGAAGCTGGTGGGAGAAATTCACCCCTCCACTTT.